Shown below are 7 T cell receptor beta chains from a single sample sequenced in a study of cytomegalovirus exposure and HLA in healthy donors. Primers included in the PCR were 60 Vbeta and 13 Jbeta primers. The assay was immunoSEQ multiplex PCR, and TCRdb's table has in-frame clones only and misses some. This table has about 270,000 clones, around 65% appearing once. The specimen sequenced was PBMCs. The receptors here all came from a female donor in good health and CMV-seronegative.

This sequence joins TRBV28 and TRBJ2-2; D may be TRBD2 (5 bases). The CDR3 loop spans 19 amino acids. Trimming left V 2 bases short and J 5 bases short, with 24 bases between. Germline V lookup: CDR1 MDHEN, CDR2 SYDVKM. The CDR3 loop is CASSLRMAGVNSRTGELFF. The CDR3 region has the DNA TGTGCCAGCAGTTTAAGAATGGCGGGTGTGAATAGCAGGACCGGGGAGCTGTTTTTT.

This chain connects TRBV6-1 to TRBJ2-3; 8 bases are a match to TRBD1. This CDR3 comprises 14 residues. V was clipped by 6 bases and J by 0 bases; unmatched bases: 2. The germline V gene encodes CDR1 MNHNS and CDR2 SASEGT. The CDR3 here is CASRRQGSTDTQYF. The CDR3 DNA reads as TGTGCCAGCAGGCGACAGGGGAGCACAGATACGCAGTATTTT.

V usage is TRBV7-9 and J usage is TRBJ2-3, with 9 bases that match TRBD1. This CDR3 spans 16 amino acids. Germline V gene lookup returns CDR1 SEHNR and CDR2 FQNEAQ (reference sequence). V was clipped by 3 bases and J by 0 bases; unmatched bases: 4. CDR3: CASSLPGTGSTDTQYF. The CDR3 DNA reads TGTGCCAGCAGCTTGCCCGGGACAGGGAGCACAGATACGCAGTATTTT.

This rearrangement joins TRBV4-1 to TRBJ2-7; TRBD2 matches at 9 bases. The germline V gene has CDR1 MGHRA and CDR2 YSYEKL. J gave up 3 bases and V 3 bases, and 12 bases lay outside the gene matches. CDR3 length: 17 amino acids. In DNA, the CDR3 is TGCGCCAGCAGCCAGAGGGGTGGGGCTAGCGGGGACTACGAGCAGTACTTC. This translates into CASSQRGGASGDYEQYF.

The chain couples TRBV9 to TRBJ2-5; D is possibly TRBD1 (6 bases). Trimming removed 3 bases at V and 2 bases at J, with 11 bases between. Germline V gene data show CDR1 as SGDLS and CDR2 as YYNGEE. The CDR3 loop spans 14 amino acids. Here the CDR3 DNA reads TGTGCCAGCAGCGGGGGACATCTACAAGAGACCCAGTACTTC. Its translation: CASSGGHLQETQYF.

The gene calls are TRBV18 and TRBJ1-2; 8 nucleotides line up with TRBD1. Germline V lookup: CDR1 KGHSH, CDR2 LQKENI. This CDR3 is 14 amino acids long. Trimming took 3 bases from V and 3 from J; bases not matched to a gene: 3. The CDR3: CASSPSGGDYGYTF. Here the CDR3 DNA reads TGTGCCAGCTCACCGTCAGGGGGCGACTATGGCTACACCTTC.

As concerns this clone: One end of the junction fails to match germline, which may point to a read error. The rearrangement links TRBV7-9 to TRBJ2-7; D perhaps matches TRBD2 (6 bases). This CDR3 contains 13 residues. Germline V gene data show CDR1 as SEHNR and CDR2 as FQNEAQ (reference sequence). CDR3 region: CSSSLSGPYEQYF. CDR3 coding DNA: TGTTCCAGCAGCCTTAGCGGACCTTACGAGCAGTACTTC. Complete variable domain (other parts from reference TRBV7-9 and TRBJ2-7): DTGVSQNPRHKITKRGQNVTFRCDPISEHNRLYWYRQTLGQGPEFLTYFQNEAQLEKSRLLSDRFSAERPKGSFSTLEIQRTEQGDSAMYLCSSSLSGPYEQYFGPGTRLTVT.